The present TCR beta chain was sequenced within a study of T cell repertoires in cytomegalovirus infection (dated by TCRdb to between 2018 and 2021). About the study as a whole: Donor HLA type was relevant to the analysis, because carriage of CMV infection together with the matching HLA type was indicated by public TCR beta signatures.

The data were produced on an Illumina HiSeq 1500. TCRdb reworked the public reads: Q25 trimming with fastp, MiXCR clone assembly, productive beta chains retained. Rows are unified per CDR3 protein, each entry keeping the most common DNA and genes. A total of about 150,000 distinct CDR3 sequences appear in this sample, 20% to 25% of them only once. The ten largest clonotypes hold roughly 9.7% of the sample. Of note for this clonotype: Its antigen specificity is not known. Base qualities are missing; no much larger clone stands one base away.

The CDR3 covers 15 residues, taking in both the cysteine and the phenylalanine. Solely the CDR3 DNA is kept, with 45 bases framed from the first base. For this chain, trimming is 7 bases at the V end and 4 bases at the J end, and the number of junction bases without a gene match is 9. Here is what the overall study found, with its caveats: The ex vivo response was dominated by HLA-C-restricted CMV-specific TCR beta clonotypes, which also provided the single most frequent clonotype in two of eight donors. In both this cohort and an independent roughly 400-donor cohort, the cumulative frequency of public TCR beta family members distinguished carriers of CMV infection plus the relevant HLA type.

The V and J genes are TRBV12-3 or TRBV12-4 and TRBJ2-3; the junction holds 9 bases that match TRBD1. The sequence was obtained from a human donor in good health (CMV status not recorded). Some clones in this sample may be carry-over from other donors' samples. Source material: PBMCs. The nucleotide sequence is TGTGCCAGCAAACCCGGGACAGGGTATGCAGATACGCAGTATTTT. It specifies CASKPGTGYADTQYF.